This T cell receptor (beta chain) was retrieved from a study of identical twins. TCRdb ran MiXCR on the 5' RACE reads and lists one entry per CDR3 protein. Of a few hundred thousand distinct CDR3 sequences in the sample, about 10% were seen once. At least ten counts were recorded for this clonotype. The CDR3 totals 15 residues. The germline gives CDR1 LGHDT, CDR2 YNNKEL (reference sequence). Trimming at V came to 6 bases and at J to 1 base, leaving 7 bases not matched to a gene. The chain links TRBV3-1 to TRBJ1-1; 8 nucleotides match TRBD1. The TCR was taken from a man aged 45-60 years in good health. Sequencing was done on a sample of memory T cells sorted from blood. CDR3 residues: CASSHTGGSNTEAFF. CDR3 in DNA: TGTGCCAGCAGTCACACAGGGGGTTCGAACACTGAAGCTTTCTTT.